The rows below give T cell receptor beta chains drawn from one sample of a study of T cell repertoires in ileal Crohn's disease. Here immunoSEQ multiplex PCR was the method, and the copy in TCRdb shows in-frame clones only, minus some. Among roughly 13,000 clones listed, 70% to 90% were seen once. Source material: ileal tissue. The origin of the receptors is an adult with Crohn's disease. The CDR3 runs from the conserved cysteine through the conserved F or W. Each record gives: D gene, J gene, V gene, clone size, CDR3 DNA, CDR3 protein. A D gene is named only where the DNA matches it firmly. A clone size is listed for some rows: how often the clone was seen (once, few, many), or a class if it is expanded.

d_call: NA
j_call: TRBJ1-1
v_call: TRBV5-4
clone_size: NA
cdr3_nt: TGTGCCAGCAGCTTGGGGACAGACAACACTGAAGCCTTCTTT
cdr3_aa: CASSLGTDNTEAFF

d_call: TRBD1
j_call: TRBJ2-7
v_call: TRBV5-1
clone_size: NA
cdr3_nt: TGCGCCAGCAGCTTCAACGGACAGGGGACCTACGAGCAGTACTTC
cdr3_aa: CASSFNGQGTYEQYF

d_call: NA
j_call: TRBJ1-1
v_call: TRBV7-3
clone_size: NA
cdr3_nt: TGTGCCAGCAAGACAGCGAACACTGAAGCTTTCTTT
cdr3_aa: CASKTANTEAFF

d_call: NA
j_call: TRBJ1-3
v_call: TRBV30
clone_size: NA
cdr3_nt: TGTGCCTGGAGAGCCGAACGGGGTTATGGAAACACCATATATTTT
cdr3_aa: CAWRAERGYGNTIYF

d_call: TRBD1
j_call: TRBJ1-2
v_call: TRBV19
clone_size: NA
cdr3_nt: TGTGCCAGTAGTATAGAGGGGACAGGGGGCTATGGCTACACCTTC
cdr3_aa: CASSIEGTGGYGYTF

d_call: NA
j_call: TRBJ1-1
v_call: TRBV9
clone_size: NA
cdr3_nt: TGTGCCAGCAGCCAGACCCAGGCGGGCACTGAAGCTTTCTTT
cdr3_aa: CASSQTQAGTEAFF

d_call: NA
j_call: TRBJ1-2
v_call: TRBV29-1
clone_size: NA
cdr3_nt: TGCAGCGTTGAAGATCGCATCGAGCGGAGGGGCTATGGCTACACCTTC
cdr3_aa: CSVEDRIERRGYGYTF

d_call: TRBD1
j_call: TRBJ1-2
v_call: TRBV13
clone_size: NA
cdr3_nt: TGTGCCAGCAGCTTAGACACAGGGGGAACGGGCTACACCTTC
cdr3_aa: CASSLDTGGTGYTF

d_call: NA
j_call: TRBJ1-4
v_call: TRBV4-3
clone_size: NA
cdr3_nt: TGCGCCAGCAGCCAATCAAGCGGGGGGGCGGTAACTAATGAAAAACTGTTTTTT
cdr3_aa: CASSQSSGGAVTNEKLFF

d_call: TRBD1
j_call: TRBJ2-5
v_call: TRBV19
clone_size: NA
cdr3_nt: TGTGCCAGTCGGGCGGACAGGGCTTGGGAGACCCAGTACTTC
cdr3_aa: CASRADRAWETQYF

d_call: NA
j_call: TRBJ1-1
v_call: TRBV7-6
clone_size: NA
cdr3_nt: TGTGCCAGCAGCTTAGGACAGACGAACACTGAAGCTTTCTTT
cdr3_aa: CASSLGQTNTEAFF

d_call: TRBD2
j_call: TRBJ2-7
v_call: TRBV28
clone_size: NA
cdr3_nt: TGTGCCAGCAGCCCTCAGACTAGCACCTCCTACGAGCAGTACTTC
cdr3_aa: CASSPQTSTSYEQYF

d_call: NA
j_call: TRBJ2-1
v_call: TRBV11-1
clone_size: NA
cdr3_nt: TGTGCCAGCAGCCACGGACAGGGAGGGGACAATGAGCAGTTCTTC
cdr3_aa: CASSHGQGGDNEQFF

d_call: TRBD1
j_call: TRBJ1-1
v_call: TRBV28
clone_size: NA
cdr3_nt: TGCGCCAGTTTCCCCCCGCAAGGGCAGGGGGGCACTGAAGCTTTCTTT
cdr3_aa: CASFPPQGQGGTEAFF

d_call: TRBD2
j_call: TRBJ2-1
v_call: TRBV19
clone_size: few
cdr3_nt: TGTGCCAGTACCGTCGCGCGGGGGAGTGAGCAGTTCTTC
cdr3_aa: CASTVARGSEQFF

d_call: NA
j_call: TRBJ1-5
v_call: TRBV27
clone_size: NA
cdr3_nt: TGTGCCAGCAGTTTAAGTGGCGGCAGGGTAGGGGCCAATCAGCCCCAGCATTTT
cdr3_aa: CASSLSGGRVGANQPQHF

d_call: TRBD1
j_call: TRBJ2-7
v_call: TRBV7-9
clone_size: NA
cdr3_nt: TGTGCCAGCAGCTTAGTTGGCAGGGGGCGCGTCGAGCAGTACTTC
cdr3_aa: CASSLVGRGRVEQYF